This is a list of T cell receptor beta chains from one sample in a study of blood T cell repertoires in COVID-19. Method: immunoSEQ multiplex PCR; TCRdb's copy keeps in-frame clones and lacks some. The table has roughly 39,000 clones, 85% seen once; the top ten hold about 4%. Sample: peripheral blood. The receptor source for this set is a man aged 55-75 years with acute or convalescent COVID-19. CDR3s include the opening cysteine and the closing phenylalanine or tryptophan. The D gene is left open where the match is weak. The listing skips clone size in some rows; elsewhere it reads once, few, many or a size class.

clone_size d_call j_call v_call cdr3_nt cdr3_aa
- - TRBJ2-2 TRBV5-1 TGCGCCAGCAAATCCCGGGATCCTAACACCGGGGAGCTGTTTTTT CASKSRDPNTGELFF
- - TRBJ2-2 TRBV7-7 TGTGCTAGTCGGAGGGAGTTGAGTGTCGGGGAGCTGTTTTTT CASRRELSVGELFF
few TRBD1 TRBJ2-3 TRBV13 TGTGCCAGCAGCGACAGGGGGCGGACAGATACGCAGTATTTT CASSDRGRTDTQYF
- - TRBJ1-3 TRBV5-4 TGTGCCAGCAGCCAACAGTACGGCGCTAATAGGAACACCATATATTTT CASSQQYGANRNTIYF
once - TRBJ1-5 TRBV29-1 TGCAGCGTTGACGACGGGGCCCAGCATTTT CSVDDGAQHF
few - TRBJ2-3 TRBV11-2 TGTGCCAGCAGCTTAGACCCTAGCACAGATACGCAGTATTTT CASSLDPSTDTQYF
- - TRBJ2-1 TRBV4-1 TGCGCCAGCAGCCAAGACGACAGGCTAAAACAGTTCTTC CASSQDDRLKQFF
- - TRBJ1-1 TRBV28 TGTGCCAGCAGTTTGGGACTGCGGACTGAAGCTTTCTTT CASSLGLRTEAFF
- TRBD1 TRBJ2-7 TRBV14 TGTGCCAGCAGCCGACTCGGACAGGGTGAGAACGAGCAGTACTTC CASSRLGQGENEQYF
- TRBD2 TRBJ2-3 TRBV4-2 TGTGCCAGCAGCCAGCGAGCGGGGTCGGATACGCAGTATTTT CASSQRAGSDTQYF
- - TRBJ1-1 TRBV6-5 TGTGCCAGCACCTTTCAGGGGAGTAACACTGAAGCTTTCTTT CASTFQGSNTEAFF
- TRBD2 TRBJ2-1 TRBV10-3 TGTGCCATCAGTGAGTCGAATACGGGACTAGCGGAACTGAGCTCCTACAATGAGCAGTTCTTC CAISESNTGLAELSSYNEQFF
- TRBD2 TRBJ2-3 TRBV28 TGTGTCAGCAGCCCTACACTAGCGGCAACAGATACGCAGTATTTT CVSSPTLAATDTQYF
- TRBD1 TRBJ1-2 TRBV5-1 TGCGCCAGCAGCTTGGGGTTAGTCTGGGACAGGGGACGTGGCTACACCTTC CASSLGLVWDRGRGYTF
- TRBD2 TRBJ2-5 TRBV11-2 TGTGCCAGCAGCTCGACGGGACTAGCGGGAGAGACCCAGTACTTC CASSSTGLAGETQYF
once - TRBJ2-7 TRBV30 TGTGCCTGGAACGGGGCCTGGGGGCCGCACGAGCAGTACTTC CAWNGAWGPHEQYF
- - TRBJ2-1 TRBV16 TGTGCCAGCAGCCTGGGGCTGGTGAATGAGCAGTTCTTC CASSLGLVNEQFF
- - TRBJ2-3 TRBV19 TGTGCCAGTAGTATCAGACAGACTAGCACAGATACGCAGTATTTT CASSIRQTSTDTQYF
- TRBD2 TRBJ2-1 TRBV19 TGTGCCAGTACCCCCCCGGGCCTAGCGGGATACGATGAGCAGTTCTTC CASTPPGLAGYDEQFF
- - TRBJ1-1 TRBV3-1/TRBV3-2 TGTGCCAGCAGCCCCAGGGCCAACACTGAAGCTTTCTTT CASSPRANTEAFF
- - TRBJ2-3 TRBV27 TGTGCCAGCAGTCCCGCTCAATTAGCAGATACGCAGTATTTT CASSPAQLADTQYF
- TRBD1 TRBJ2-7 TRBV11-2 TGTGCCAGCAGCTTAGGGTACGGGACAGTTGGCTACGAGCAGTACTTC CASSLGYGTVGYEQYF
- - TRBJ1-5 TRBV6-6 TGTGCCAGCAGTTACTCCCCCAGGGAAAGTCTGCCCCAGCATTTT CASSYSPRESLPQHF
- TRBD1 TRBJ2-3 TRBV6-5 TGTGCCAGCAGCCGGACAGGGTCCACAGATACGCAGTATTTT CASSRTGSTDTQYF
- - TRBJ2-1 TRBV28 TGTGCCAGCAGTTTCAGGGGACCCTACAATGAGCAGTTCTTC CASSFRGPYNEQFF
- - TRBJ2-7 TRBV3-1/TRBV3-2 TGTGCCAGCAGCCAAGTCGGCGGAGGACAGTACGAGCAGTACTTC CASSQVGGGQYEQYF
- TRBD2 TRBJ2-5 TRBV10-3 TGTGCCATCAGTGAGTCAGGCGGGGGGAAGCAAGAGACCCAGTACTTC CAISESGGGKQETQYF
- - TRBJ1-2 TRBV5-4 TGTGCCAGCAGCTTGGCGGCAGGGCGGAGTGGCTACACCTTC CASSLAAGRSGYTF
- - TRBJ1-5 TRBV6-6 TGTGCCAGCAGTTCGGGCAGGGCTGGCCAGCCCCAGCATTTT CASSSGRAGQPQHF
- TRBD1 TRBJ2-7 TRBV29-1 TGCAGCGTTAAGACAGGGGACCTACCCTACGAGCAGTACTTC CSVKTGDLPYEQYF
few - TRBJ1-2 TRBV19 TGTGCCAGTAGTATTGGGGAGATCTATGGCTACACCTTC CASSIGEIYGYTF
- - TRBJ2-3 TRBV7-9 TGTGCCAGCAGCCAAGGTGGCAGGGACACAGATACGCAGTATTTT CASSQGGRDTDTQYF
few TRBD2 TRBJ2-1 TRBV7-8 TGTGCCAGCAGCTTAACTAGCGGGATCAATGAGCAGTTCTTC CASSLTSGINEQFF